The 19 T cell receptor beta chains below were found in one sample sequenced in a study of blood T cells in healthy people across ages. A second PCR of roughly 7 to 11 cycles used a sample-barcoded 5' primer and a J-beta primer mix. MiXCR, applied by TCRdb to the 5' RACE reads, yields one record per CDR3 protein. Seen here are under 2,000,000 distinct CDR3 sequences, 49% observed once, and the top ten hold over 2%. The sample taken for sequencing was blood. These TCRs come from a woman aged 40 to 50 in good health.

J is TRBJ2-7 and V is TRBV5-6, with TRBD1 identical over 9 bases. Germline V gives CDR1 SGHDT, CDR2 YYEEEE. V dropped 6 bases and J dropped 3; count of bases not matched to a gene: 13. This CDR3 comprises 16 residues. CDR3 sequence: CASNSGGDRAFYEQYF. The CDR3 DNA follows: TGTGCCAGCAACTCCGGCGGGGACAGGGCCTTCTACGAGCAGTACTTC. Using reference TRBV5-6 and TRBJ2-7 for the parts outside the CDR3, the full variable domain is DAGVTQSPTHLIKTRGQQVTLRCSPKSGHDTVSWYQQALGQGPQFIFQYYEEEERQRGNFPDRFSGHQFPNYSSELNVNALLLGDSALYLCASNSGGDRAFYEQYFGPGTRLTVT.

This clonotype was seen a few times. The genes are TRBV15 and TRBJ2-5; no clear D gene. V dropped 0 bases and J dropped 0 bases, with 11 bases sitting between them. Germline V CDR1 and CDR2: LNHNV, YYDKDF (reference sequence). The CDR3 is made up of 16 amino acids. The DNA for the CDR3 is TGTGCCACCAGCAGAGATCGGCTTCTGTACCAAGAGACCCAGTACTTC. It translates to CATSRDRLLYQETQYF.

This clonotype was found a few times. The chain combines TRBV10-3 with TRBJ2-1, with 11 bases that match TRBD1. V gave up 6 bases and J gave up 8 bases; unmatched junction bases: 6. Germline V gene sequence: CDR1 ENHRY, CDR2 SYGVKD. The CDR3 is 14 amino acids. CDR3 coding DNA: TGTGCCATCAGCGCCGGGACAGGGGGTTATGAGCAGTTCTTC. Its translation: CAISAGTGGYEQFF.

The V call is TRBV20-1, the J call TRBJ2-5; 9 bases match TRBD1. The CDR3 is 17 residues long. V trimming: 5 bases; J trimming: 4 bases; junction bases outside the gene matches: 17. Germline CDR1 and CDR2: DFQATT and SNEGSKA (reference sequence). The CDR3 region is CSASSLSDRGVGETQYF. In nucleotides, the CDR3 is TGCAGTGCTTCTTCACTCTCGGACAGGGGAGTGGGAGAGACCCAGTACTTC.

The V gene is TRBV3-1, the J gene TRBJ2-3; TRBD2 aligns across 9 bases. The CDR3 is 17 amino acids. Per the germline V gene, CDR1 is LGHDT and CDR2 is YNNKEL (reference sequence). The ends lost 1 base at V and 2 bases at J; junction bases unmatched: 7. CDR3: CASSQVSSGVVTDTQYF. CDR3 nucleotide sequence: TGTGCCAGCAGCCAAGTTTCTAGCGGGGTCGTCACAGATACGCAGTATTTT.

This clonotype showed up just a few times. CDR3 nucleotides: TGTGCCAGCAGTTACACAGGGGAGTCAGATACGCAGTATTTT. Amino acid sequence: CASSYTGESDTQYF. This chain connects TRBV6-6 to TRBJ2-3; 7 bases agree with TRBD1. The ends lost 2 bases at V and 4 bases at J; junction bases unmatched: 3. CDR1 MNHNY and CDR2 SVGAGI come from the germline V gene (reference sequence). The CDR3 consists of 14 residues.

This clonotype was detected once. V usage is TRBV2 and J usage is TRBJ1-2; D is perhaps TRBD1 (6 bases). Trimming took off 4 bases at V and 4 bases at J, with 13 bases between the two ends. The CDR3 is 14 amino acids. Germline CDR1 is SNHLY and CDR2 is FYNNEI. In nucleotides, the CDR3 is TGTGCCAGCAGTGGAAACAGGGAATTCTATGGCTACACCTTC. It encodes CASSGNREFYGYTF. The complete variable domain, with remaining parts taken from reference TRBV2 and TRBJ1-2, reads EPEVTQTPSHQVTQMGQEVILRCVPISNHLYFYWYRQILGQKVEFLVSFYNNEISEKSEIFDDQFSVERPDGSNFTLKIRSTKLEDSAMYFCASSGNREFYGYTFGSGTRLTVV.

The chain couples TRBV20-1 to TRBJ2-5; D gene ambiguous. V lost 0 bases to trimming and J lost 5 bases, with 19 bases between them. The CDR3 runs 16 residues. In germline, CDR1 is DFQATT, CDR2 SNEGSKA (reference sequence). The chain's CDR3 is CSARDYVAPSGETQYF. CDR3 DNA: TGCAGTGCTAGAGATTACGTCGCACCATCCGGGGAGACCCAGTACTTC.

The DNA of the CDR3 is TGTGCCAGCAGCTACGACGGGAGGGGGCAGTTCTTC. Translated: CASSYDGRGQFF. This chain uses TRBV6-5 with TRBJ2-1; 8 bases align to TRBD2. Losses at the gene ends were 6 bases for V and 12 bases for J; bases not matched to a gene: 7. Germline-derived CDR1 and CDR2 are MNHEY and SVGAGI. This CDR3 is 12 amino acids long.

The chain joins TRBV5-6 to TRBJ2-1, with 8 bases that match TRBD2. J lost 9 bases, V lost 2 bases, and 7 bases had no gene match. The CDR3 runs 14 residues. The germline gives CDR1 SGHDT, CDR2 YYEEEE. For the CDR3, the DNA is TGTGCCAGCAGCTTTCTGAGCGGGGGTTTTGAGCAGTTCTTC. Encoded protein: CASSFLSGGFEQFF. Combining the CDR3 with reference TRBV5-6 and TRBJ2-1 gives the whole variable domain DAGVTQSPTHLIKTRGQQVTLRCSPKSGHDTVSWYQQALGQGPQFIFQYYEEEERQRGNFPDRFSGHQFPNYSSELNVNALLLGDSALYLCASSFLSGGFEQFFGPGTRLTVL.

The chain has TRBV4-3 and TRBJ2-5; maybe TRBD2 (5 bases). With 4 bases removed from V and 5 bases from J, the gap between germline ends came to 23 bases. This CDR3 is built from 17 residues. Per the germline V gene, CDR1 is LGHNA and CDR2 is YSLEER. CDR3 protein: CASSPSWSSSVWETQYF. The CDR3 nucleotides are TGCGCCAGCAGCCCCAGTTGGTCTAGCTCGGTTTGGGAGACCCAGTACTTC.

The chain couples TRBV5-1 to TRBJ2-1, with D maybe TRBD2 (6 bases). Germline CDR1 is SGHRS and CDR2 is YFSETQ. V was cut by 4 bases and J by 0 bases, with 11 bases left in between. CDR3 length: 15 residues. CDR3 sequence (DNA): TGCGCCAGCAGCCCGGGGGAGAACTCCTACAATGAGCAGTTCTTC. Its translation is CASSPGENSYNEQFF.

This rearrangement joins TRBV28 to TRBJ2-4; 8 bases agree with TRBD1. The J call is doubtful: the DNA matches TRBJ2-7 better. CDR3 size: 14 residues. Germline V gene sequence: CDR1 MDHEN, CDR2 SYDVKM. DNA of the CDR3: TGTGCCAGCAGTCTTCGGACAGGGTTCTCCGAGCAGTACTTC. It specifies CASSLRTGFSEQYF.

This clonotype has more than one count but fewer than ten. This CDR3 is CASSDLSWTPEYEQYF. The DNA for the CDR3 is TGTGCCAGCAGTGATCTCTCCTGGACACCGGAATACGAGCAGTACTTC. This chain connects TRBV28 to TRBJ2-7, with D possibly being TRBD1 (5 bases). Germline CDR1 MDHEN, CDR2 SYDVKM. This CDR3 has 16 residues. Trimming took 5 bases from V and 4 from J, leaving 21 bases between them.

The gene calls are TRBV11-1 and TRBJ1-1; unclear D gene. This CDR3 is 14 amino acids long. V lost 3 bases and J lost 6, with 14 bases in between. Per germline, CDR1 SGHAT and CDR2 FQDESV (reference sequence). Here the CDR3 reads CASSFGGLNAEAFF. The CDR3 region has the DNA TGTGCCAGCAGCTTTGGAGGGCTCAACGCTGAAGCTTTCTTT.

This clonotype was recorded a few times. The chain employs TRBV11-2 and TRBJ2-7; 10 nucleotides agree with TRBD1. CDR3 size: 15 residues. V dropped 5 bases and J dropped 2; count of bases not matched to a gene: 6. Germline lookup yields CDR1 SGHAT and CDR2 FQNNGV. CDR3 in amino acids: CASSLLGTGAYEQYF. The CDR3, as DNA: TGTGCCAGCAGCCTCCTCGGGACAGGGGCCTACGAGCAGTACTTC. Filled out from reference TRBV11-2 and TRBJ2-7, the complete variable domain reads EAGVAQSPRYKIIEKRQSVAFWCNPISGHATLYWYQQILGQGPKLLIQFQNNGVVDDSQLPKDRFSAERLKGVDSTLKIQPAKLEDSAVYLCASSLLGTGAYEQYFGPGTRLTVT.

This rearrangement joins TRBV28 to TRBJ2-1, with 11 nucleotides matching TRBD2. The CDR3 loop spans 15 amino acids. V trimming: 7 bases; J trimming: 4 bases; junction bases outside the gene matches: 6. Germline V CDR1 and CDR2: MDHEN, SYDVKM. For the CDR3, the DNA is TGTGCCAGCACCATTAGCGGGGGGGAATACAATGAGCAGTTCTTC. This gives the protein CASTISGGEYNEQFF. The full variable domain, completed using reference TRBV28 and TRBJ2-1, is DVKVTQSSRYLVKRTGEKVFLECVQDMDHENMFWYRQDPGLGLRLIYFSYDVKMKEKGDIPEGYSVSREKKERFSLILESASTNQTSMYLCASTISGGEYNEQFFGPGTRLTVL.

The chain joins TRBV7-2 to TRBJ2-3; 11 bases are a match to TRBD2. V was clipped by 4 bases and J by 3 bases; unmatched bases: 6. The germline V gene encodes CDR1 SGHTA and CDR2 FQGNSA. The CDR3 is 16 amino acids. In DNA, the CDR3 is TGTGCCAGCAGCTGGGCTAGCGGGGGGAATACAGATACGCAGTATTTT. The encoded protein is CASSWASGGNTDTQYF.

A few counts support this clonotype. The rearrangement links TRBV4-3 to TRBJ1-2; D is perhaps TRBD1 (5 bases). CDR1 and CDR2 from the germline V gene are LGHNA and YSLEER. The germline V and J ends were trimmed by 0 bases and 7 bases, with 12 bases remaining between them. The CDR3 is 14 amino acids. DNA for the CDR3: TGCGCCAGCAGCCAAGATAGGGCAGGGCTTGGCTACACCTTC. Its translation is CASSQDRAGLGYTF.